This section outlines one T cell receptor beta chain sequence together with its context. The data stem from a study of technical replicates of blood from several donors. Profiled with immunoSEQ multiplex PCR; TCRdb holds only in-frame clones, not every one. The table has approximately 12,000 clones, 60% to 80% seen once. V trimming: 6 bases; J trimming: 1 base; junction bases outside the gene matches: 7. Per germline, CDR1 MDHEN and CDR2 SYDVKM. The CDR3 is 15 amino acids. The TCR originated in a human donor in good health. The sequenced sample consisted of PBMCs. The chain has TRBV28 and TRBJ2-3, with TRBD2 matching 7 bases. This chain's CDR3 is CASRRGWRGTDTQYF. The CDR3 DNA reads TGTGCCAGCAGGCGGGGGTGGAGGGGCACAGATACGCAGTATTTT.